These 2 T cell receptor beta chains came from one sample sequenced in a study of control samples from healthy donors and cancer patients. Generated by immunoSEQ multiplex PCR, the TCRdb table keeps only in-frame clones and is missing some. The sample carries about 48,000 clones, 85% to 95% recorded once. Sequenced: PBMCs. Receptor source: a woman between 50 and 59 years old with head and neck cancer.

The rearrangement links TRBV7-2 to TRBJ2-7, with 9 nucleotides matching TRBD1. This CDR3 spans 14 amino acids. The germline CDR1 and CDR2 sequences are SGHTA and FQGNSA. Trimming took 3 bases from V and 8 from J; bases not matched to a gene: 8. The CDR3 nucleotides read TGTGCCAGCAGCTTTCGGGACAGGGACGTACAGCAGTACTTC. Residues: CASSFRDRDVQQYF.

This chain joins TRBV24-1 and TRBJ2-1, with 7 bases fitting TRBD1. This CDR3 is built from 14 residues. The V and J ends lost 6 bases and 9 bases, in that order; junction bases with no gene match: 10. CDR1 KGHDR and CDR2 SFDVKD come from the germline V gene. The CDR3 coding sequence is TGTGCCACCAGTAGGGCGGACAGGTCCGGTGAGCAGTTCTTC. This sequence encodes CATSRADRSGEQFF.